This is a list of T cell receptor beta chains from one sample in a study of radiotherapy plus CTLA-4 blockade in lung cancer. Data came from immunoSEQ multiplex PCR; TCRdb stores just in-frame clones and leaves some out. The sample has more than 60,000 clones; about 72% are singletons. The sequences come from peripheral blood, collected from a patient treated with radiotherapy plus ipilimumab. The source is a human donor with non-small cell lung cancer who had a complete response to radiotherapy plus ipilimumab. The CDR3 runs from the conserved cysteine through the conserved F or W. Fields, in order: clone size, D gene, V gene, J gene, CDR3 DNA, CDR3 protein. The D gene is left open where the match is weak. Not all rows give a size; the values are once, few, many and, for expanded clones, a class.

clone_size: -; d_call: -; v_call: TRBV19; j_call: TRBJ1-6; cdr3_nt: TGTGCCAGTAGAATGCCGGGGGGCCGAAATTCACCCCTCCACTTT; cdr3_aa: CASRMPGGRNSPLHF
clone_size: -; d_call: TRBD1; v_call: TRBV6-5; j_call: TRBJ1-5; cdr3_nt: TGTGCCAGCAGATACTACAGGGGGGCTAGCAATCAGCCCCAGCATTTT; cdr3_aa: CASRYYRGASNQPQHF
clone_size: -; d_call: TRBD2; v_call: TRBV4-2; j_call: TRBJ2-7; cdr3_nt: TGTGCCAGCAGCCAAGACGCTAGCGGGATCTACGAGCAGTACTTC; cdr3_aa: CASSQDASGIYEQYF
clone_size: -; d_call: TRBD2; v_call: TRBV2; j_call: TRBJ2-7; cdr3_nt: TGTGCCAGCGTCACTAGCGGCCTCTACGAGCAGTACTTC; cdr3_aa: CASVTSGLYEQYF
clone_size: -; d_call: -; v_call: TRBV19; j_call: TRBJ2-2; cdr3_nt: TGTGCCAGTAGTATTCGGGTTTTCGCGAACACCGGGGAGCTGTTTTTT; cdr3_aa: CASSIRVFANTGELFF
clone_size: few; d_call: -; v_call: TRBV5-1; j_call: TRBJ1-1; cdr3_nt: TGCGCCAGCAGCTTACAGGGAGTTGCGGACACTGAAGCTTTCTTT; cdr3_aa: CASSLQGVADTEAFF
clone_size: -; d_call: TRBD2; v_call: TRBV19; j_call: TRBJ2-1; cdr3_nt: TGTGCCAGTAGTGCGACTAGCGGGAGATTTAGTGAGCAGTTCTTC; cdr3_aa: CASSATSGRFSEQFF
clone_size: -; d_call: -; v_call: TRBV30; j_call: TRBJ1-6; cdr3_nt: TGTGCCTGGAGTCGACGGGCGACAGCCGATAATTCACCCCTCCACTTT; cdr3_aa: CAWSRRATADNSPLHF
clone_size: -; d_call: TRBD2; v_call: TRBV27; j_call: TRBJ2-7; cdr3_nt: TGTGCCAGCAGTCAGACTAGCGGCTCCTACGAGCAGTACTTC; cdr3_aa: CASSQTSGSYEQYF
clone_size: -; d_call: -; v_call: TRBV12-1; j_call: TRBJ1-1; cdr3_nt: TGTGCCAGCAGCTGGGCGACAGGGGGCGACACTGAAGCTTTCTTT; cdr3_aa: CASSWATGGDTEAFF
clone_size: -; d_call: -; v_call: TRBV6-1; j_call: TRBJ1-1; cdr3_nt: TGTGCCAGCACCCGATACACAACAGGCAATGCTGAAGCTTTCTTT; cdr3_aa: CASTRYTTGNAEAFF
clone_size: few; d_call: TRBD1; v_call: TRBV5-5; j_call: TRBJ2-2; cdr3_nt: TGTGCCAGCAGCTTGGGAAGGGGGCAATACCTCAACACCGGGGAGCTGTTTTTT; cdr3_aa: CASSLGRGQYLNTGELFF
clone_size: -; d_call: TRBD1; v_call: TRBV4-3; j_call: TRBJ1-6; cdr3_nt: TGCGCCAGCAGCGGAACGACAGGGAGGAATTCACCCCTCCACTTT; cdr3_aa: CASSGTTGRNSPLHF
clone_size: few; d_call: -; v_call: TRBV14; j_call: TRBJ2-4; cdr3_nt: TGTGCCAGCAGCCAAGGTTACACCTTAGCCAAAAACATTCAGTACTTC; cdr3_aa: CASSQGYTLAKNIQYF
clone_size: -; d_call: TRBD2; v_call: TRBV5-1; j_call: TRBJ2-5; cdr3_nt: TGCGCCAGCAGCTTGCGCGCGGGGGGGCAAGAGACCCAGTACTTC; cdr3_aa: CASSLRAGGQETQYF
clone_size: -; d_call: TRBD1; v_call: TRBV6-1; j_call: TRBJ1-5; cdr3_nt: TGTGCCAGCAGCAGGGGACAGGGGGCTGGTCAGCCCCAGCATTTT; cdr3_aa: CASSRGQGAGQPQHF
clone_size: -; d_call: -; v_call: TRBV11-2; j_call: TRBJ1-2; cdr3_nt: TGCGCCAGCAGCCTTATGGGGCGAGTGCGCTACACCTTC; cdr3_aa: CASSLMGRVRYTF
clone_size: -; d_call: TRBD1; v_call: TRBV6-5; j_call: TRBJ1-1; cdr3_nt: TGTGCCAGCAGATCCCACAGGGGCTCGGAAGCTTTCTTT; cdr3_aa: CASRSHRGSEAFF
clone_size: -; d_call: -; v_call: TRBV6-1; j_call: TRBJ1-5; cdr3_nt: TGTGCCAGCAGTGAAGCCTCAGCCGGGGTATATAGCAATCAGCCCCAGCATTTT; cdr3_aa: CASSEASAGVYSNQPQHF
clone_size: -; d_call: TRBD1; v_call: TRBV7-6; j_call: TRBJ2-5; cdr3_nt: TGTGCCAGCAGCTTCCTGGACAGGGGACCTTTCGAGGACTTC; cdr3_aa: CASSFLDRGPFEDF
clone_size: -; d_call: TRBD2; v_call: TRBV7-7; j_call: TRBJ2-1; cdr3_nt: TGTGCTAGCAGCTCCCGGGCGGGGACTAGCGGTCACAATGAGCAGTTCTTC; cdr3_aa: CASSSRAGTSGHNEQFF
clone_size: once; d_call: -; v_call: TRBV9; j_call: TRBJ2-2; cdr3_nt: TGTGCCAGCAGCGTAGCGCAGGCCGGGGGCGGGGAGCTGTTTTTT; cdr3_aa: CASSVAQAGGGELFF
clone_size: -; d_call: -; v_call: TRBV19; j_call: TRBJ1-1; cdr3_nt: TGTGCCAGTGGTAGGGGCTTACACACTGAAGCTTTCTTT; cdr3_aa: CASGRGLHTEAFF
clone_size: -; d_call: TRBD1; v_call: TRBV18; j_call: TRBJ1-1; cdr3_nt: TGTGCCAGCTCACCCGACAGGGAGAACACTGAAGCTTTCTTT; cdr3_aa: CASSPDRENTEAFF
clone_size: few; d_call: TRBD2; v_call: TRBV29-1; j_call: TRBJ2-1; cdr3_nt: TGCAGCGTTGGAGCTAGCGGGAGGACCCCAGGGAATGAGCAGTTCTTC; cdr3_aa: CSVGASGRTPGNEQFF
clone_size: -; d_call: -; v_call: TRBV5-1; j_call: TRBJ1-3; cdr3_nt: TGCGCCAGCAGCTTGGCAGGGACTCATCTCTCTGGAAACACCATATATTTT; cdr3_aa: CASSLAGTHLSGNTIYF
clone_size: once; d_call: TRBD1; v_call: TRBV2; j_call: TRBJ1-4; cdr3_nt: TGTGCCAGCAGCGCAGGGGGACCTATTAATGAAAAACTGTTTTTT; cdr3_aa: CASSAGGPINEKLFF
clone_size: -; d_call: -; v_call: TRBV15; j_call: TRBJ1-5; cdr3_nt: TGTGCCACCAGCAGCCGGGACTACAATCAGCCCCAGCATTTT; cdr3_aa: CATSSRDYNQPQHF
clone_size: -; d_call: -; v_call: TRBV7-3; j_call: TRBJ1-2; cdr3_nt: TGTGCCAGCAGCTCAGGGGCAGGGTATGGCTACACCTTC; cdr3_aa: CASSSGAGYGYTF
clone_size: -; d_call: TRBD2; v_call: TRBV28; j_call: TRBJ2-1; cdr3_nt: TGTGCCAGCAGTTACGGGGGAGGGCCCTACAATGAGCAGTTCTTC; cdr3_aa: CASSYGGGPYNEQFF
clone_size: few; d_call: -; v_call: TRBV30; j_call: TRBJ2-7; cdr3_nt: TGTGCCTGGAGCCCCGGGGGTCCCGAGCAGTACTTC; cdr3_aa: CAWSPGGPEQYF
clone_size: -; d_call: TRBD2; v_call: TRBV9; j_call: TRBJ2-1; cdr3_nt: TGTGCCAGCAGCGTATCCCGAGGCAGGACTAGCGGATGGTACAATGAGCAGTTCTTC; cdr3_aa: CASSVSRGRTSGWYNEQFF
clone_size: -; d_call: TRBD1; v_call: TRBV12-5; j_call: TRBJ1-2; cdr3_nt: TGTGCTAGTGGCAACCCCCCCGGGACAGCTTATGGCTACACCTTC; cdr3_aa: CASGNPPGTAYGYTF
clone_size: -; d_call: -; v_call: TRBV19; j_call: TRBJ2-7; cdr3_nt: TGTGCCAGTAGTGCACGATATACCCCGAGCTCCTACGAGCAGTACTTC; cdr3_aa: CASSARYTPSSYEQYF
clone_size: -; d_call: -; v_call: TRBV7-9; j_call: TRBJ2-4; cdr3_nt: TGTGCCAGCAGCTTAATCGAGGGAGTGGAAAACATTCAGTACTTC; cdr3_aa: CASSLIEGVENIQYF
clone_size: once; d_call: -; v_call: TRBV28; j_call: TRBJ2-7; cdr3_nt: TGTGCCAGCAGTCCAGGGCGGTCCTACGAGCAGTACTTC; cdr3_aa: CASSPGRSYEQYF
clone_size: -; d_call: -; v_call: TRBV7-2; j_call: TRBJ1-1; cdr3_nt: TGTGCCAGCAGAACAGGGCAGAACACTGAAGCTTTCTTT; cdr3_aa: CASRTGQNTEAFF
clone_size: -; d_call: -; v_call: TRBV2; j_call: TRBJ1-5; cdr3_nt: TGTGCCAGCAGTGAAAGAGAGCCCCAGCATTTT; cdr3_aa: CASSEREPQHF
clone_size: -; d_call: -; v_call: TRBV7-2; j_call: TRBJ1-2; cdr3_nt: TGTGCCAGCAGCTCACGGACAGCCTATGGCTACACCTTC; cdr3_aa: CASSSRTAYGYTF
clone_size: -; d_call: TRBD1; v_call: TRBV28; j_call: TRBJ2-1; cdr3_nt: TGTGCCAGCAGTTCCGACAGGGGTCGGAATAATGAGCAGTTCTTC; cdr3_aa: CASSSDRGRNNEQFF
clone_size: -; d_call: -; v_call: TRBV5-4; j_call: TRBJ2-7; cdr3_nt: TGTGCCAGCAGCTTGGAGACAGGCAATACCTACGAGCAGTACTTC; cdr3_aa: CASSLETGNTYEQYF
clone_size: -; d_call: TRBD1; v_call: TRBV9; j_call: TRBJ2-7; cdr3_nt: TGTGCCAGCAGCGTTGGGACAGCGAGCTCCTACGAGCAGTACTTC; cdr3_aa: CASSVGTASSYEQYF
clone_size: -; d_call: -; v_call: TRBV11-3; j_call: TRBJ1-1; cdr3_nt: TGTGCCAGCACCCACGAGGCGAACACTGAAGCTTTCTTT; cdr3_aa: CASTHEANTEAFF
clone_size: -; d_call: TRBD1; v_call: TRBV4-3; j_call: TRBJ1-5; cdr3_nt: TGCGCCAGCAGCCAAGGACAGGGAAAACAGCCCCAGCATTTT; cdr3_aa: CASSQGQGKQPQHF
clone_size: -; d_call: -; v_call: TRBV6-5; j_call: TRBJ2-4; cdr3_nt: TGTGCCAGCATGCAACAGGGACCAAACATTCAGTACTTC; cdr3_aa: CASMQQGPNIQYF
clone_size: -; d_call: TRBD1; v_call: TRBV6-5; j_call: TRBJ2-7; cdr3_nt: TGTGCCAGCAGGGGACAGGGATTAATCTACGAGCAGTACTTC; cdr3_aa: CASRGQGLIYEQYF
clone_size: -; d_call: TRBD2; v_call: TRBV5-1; j_call: TRBJ2-2; cdr3_nt: TGCGCCAGCAGCTTGCGGGAGGGCCTCGACACCGGGGAGCTGTTTTTT; cdr3_aa: CASSLREGLDTGELFF
clone_size: -; d_call: -; v_call: TRBV6-4; j_call: TRBJ2-1; cdr3_nt: TGTGCCAGCAGTCTTGAGACTAAGTCTAATGAGCAGTTCTTC; cdr3_aa: CASSLETKSNEQFF
clone_size: few; d_call: -; v_call: TRBV18; j_call: TRBJ1-5; cdr3_nt: TGTGCCAGCTCACCAGGGAGGGATCAGCCCCAGCATTTT; cdr3_aa: CASSPGRDQPQHF
clone_size: -; d_call: -; v_call: TRBV6-5; j_call: TRBJ2-7; cdr3_nt: TGTGCCAGCAGTGAGGGAATGTCGGGCGAGCAGTACTTC; cdr3_aa: CASSEGMSGEQYF
clone_size: -; d_call: TRBD1; v_call: TRBV7-2; j_call: TRBJ1-1; cdr3_nt: TGTGCCAGCAGCACACGAGGACAGGGGAACACTGAAGCTTTCTTT; cdr3_aa: CASSTRGQGNTEAFF
clone_size: -; d_call: TRBD2; v_call: TRBV7-9; j_call: TRBJ2-7; cdr3_nt: TGTGCCAGCAGCCGGGGACTAGCCTTGAAAAACTACGAGCAGTACTTC; cdr3_aa: CASSRGLALKNYEQYF
clone_size: -; d_call: -; v_call: TRBV19; j_call: TRBJ1-1; cdr3_nt: TGTGCCAGTAGTTTCCCCCTGAGGCCGGGTGCGGGGAACACTGAAGCTTTCTTT; cdr3_aa: CASSFPLRPGAGNTEAFF
clone_size: -; d_call: -; v_call: TRBV7-9; j_call: TRBJ2-5; cdr3_nt: TGTGCCAGCAGCACCTCAGGGGTTTTGGAGACCCAGTACTTC; cdr3_aa: CASSTSGVLETQYF
clone_size: -; d_call: -; v_call: TRBV20-1; j_call: TRBJ1-1; cdr3_nt: TGCAGTGCTAGACTTAACACTGAAGCTTTCTTT; cdr3_aa: CSARLNTEAFF